The next 5 T cell receptor beta chains were all read from a single sample in a study of spatial heterogeneity in lung cancer. This sample's time point: sample taken at primary tumor resection. From the 5' RACE reads, TCRdb called clonotypes with MiXCR, one entry per CDR3 protein. The sample consists of about 38,000 distinct CDR3 sequences, 5% to 6.5% of them appearing once. The sample in question was PBMCs, obtained at surgery. These receptors were obtained from a female donor with early-stage non-small cell lung cancer.

The table lists this clonotype with many counts. V and J are TRBV9 and TRBJ2-3, with unresolved D. Germline V gene data show CDR1 as SGDLS and CDR2 as YYNGEE. V was shortened by 0 bases and J by 3 bases, with 14 bases between the two germline ends. This CDR3 spans 16 amino acids. The CDR3 DNA sequence: TGTGCCAGCAGCGTAGGTCCACAGACTGGAACAGATACGCAGTATTTT. It translates to CASSVGPQTGTDTQYF.

This clonotype was recorded many times. V and J are TRBV7-9 and TRBJ1-1; perhaps TRBD1 as D (5 bases). The CDR3 spans 14 residues. Trimming pared 6 bases from V and 3 bases from J, leaving 14 bases between. CDR1 is SEHNR, CDR2 FQNEAQ, per germline (reference sequence). The CDR3 spells CASRRGDGHTEAFF. Here the CDR3 DNA reads TGTGCCAGCAGGAGAGGGGACGGGCACACTGAAGCTTTCTTT. The variable domain in full, completed from reference TRBV7-9 and TRBJ1-1, reads DTGVSQNPRHKITKRGQNVTFRCDPISEHNRLYWYRQTLGQGPEFLTYFQNEAQLEKSRLLSDRFSAERPKGSFSTLEIQRTEQGDSAMYLCASRRGDGHTEAFFGQGTRLTVV.

This chain links TRBV11-3 with TRBJ2-2; no reliable D call. The CDR3 consists of 12 residues. V was pared by 2 bases and J by 8 bases, with 6 bases between. Germline V gene lookup returns CDR1 SGHNT and CDR2 YENEEA. In DNA form, the CDR3 reads TGTGCCAGCAGCTTAATGGCTGGGGAGCTGTTTTTT. Its protein is CASSLMAGELFF.

This clonotype occurred many times. This sequence joins TRBV5-1 and TRBJ2-5; 12 nucleotides agree with TRBD2. CDR3 size: 18 residues. The junction had 8 bases not matched to a gene; V was cut back by 2 bases and J by 0 bases. Germline assignment: CDR1 SGHRS and CDR2 YFSETQ. CDR3 nucleotide sequence: TGCGCCAGCAGCTTCGCGTCAACTAGCGGGGGGTACCAAGAGACCCAGTACTTC. Residues: CASSFASTSGGYQETQYF.

This clonotype appeared a few times. This sequence joins TRBV18 and TRBJ2-2; D possibly matches TRBD1 or TRBD2 (5 bases each). The germline gives CDR1 KGHSH, CDR2 LQKENI. The V gene lost 3 bases and the J gene lost 8 bases, with 16 bases spanning the gap. The CDR3 extends over 15 amino acids. CDR3 loop: CASSPFRDASGELFF. The CDR3 DNA sequence: TGTGCCAGCTCACCGTTCCGGGACGCCTCTGGGGAGCTGTTTTTT.